These 10 T cell receptor beta chains were sequenced from one sample in a study of regulatory T cells in long-lasting Graves disease (dated by TCRdb to about 2021). The method behind the library was multiplex PCR. Sequenced on an Illumina HiSeq 4000. CDR3 regions were amplified by Arm-PCR with iRepertoire HTBI primers to construct TCR beta libraries. TCRdb trimmed the raw reads at Q25, called clones with MiXCR and kept productive beta chains. Rows are combined by CDR3 protein, so each entry shows the most common genes and DNA. The sample data list fewer than 550,000 distinct CDR3 sequences, and about a fifth of these were observed just once. The biggest ten clones account for more than 6% of the sample. What this sample's time point label stands for: persistent/refractory GD, antithyroid drugs over 5 years with positive TRAb. For both TCR sequencing and RNA sequencing, RNA was extracted from PBMCs in TRIzol.

Sequenced here: peripheral blood mononuclear cells (PBMCs), sampled when the disease was refractory, from a patient treated with antithyroid drugs. The receptor source for this set is a female donor with Graves disease.

In nucleotides, the CDR3 is TGTGCCAGCAGATCCGGGACTAGCGGGATTTCGCAGTACTTC. Residues: CASRSGTSGISQYF. This chain links TRBV6-2 or TRBV6-3 with TRBJ2-7; TRBD2 agrees at 13 bases. Germline CDR1 MNHEY, CDR2 SVGEGT. CDR3 size: 14 residues. Losses at the gene ends were 6 bases for V and 9 bases for J; bases not matched to a gene: 8.

This clonotype was counted a single time. V gene TRBV20-1 combines with J gene TRBJ1-3; no firm D call. V lost 6 bases and J lost 2, with 14 bases in between. Per germline, CDR1 DFQATT and CDR2 SNEGSKA (reference sequence). CDR3 length: 14 residues. The CDR3: CSASSYTTGNTIYF. The DNA for the CDR3 is TGCAGTGCCTCGAGTTATACGACTGGAAACACCATATATTTT.

This clonotype was found a few times. The rearrangement uses TRBV20-1 and TRBJ2-7, with TRBD1 identical over 7 bases. The V gene's germline CDR1 is DFQATT and CDR2 SNEGSKA (reference sequence). The CDR3 has 12 residues. V shed 1 base and J 9 bases; nucleotides not matched to a gene: 6. The CDR3 bases are TGCAGTGCTAGAGGTGGACAGGCCCGGCAGTACTTC. Residues: CSARGGQARQYF.

This sequence joins TRBV6-2 or TRBV6-3 and TRBJ2-2, with a weak D call TRBD1 (5 bases). V was pared by 2 bases and J by 8 bases, with 12 bases between. Germline V CDR1 and CDR2: MNHEY, SVGEGT. The CDR3 length is 14 residues. The CDR3 DNA follows: TGTGCCAGCAGTTACAGGGGCTTGTTAGGGGAGCTGTTTTTT. Translation: CASSYRGLLGELFF.

V and J are TRBV5-1 and TRBJ2-7; D tentatively reads TRBD1 or TRBD2 (5 bases each). Trimming removed 1 base at V and 2 bases at J, with 13 bases between. The CDR3 has 15 amino acids. The germline V gene has CDR1 SGHRS and CDR2 YFSETQ. The CDR3 DNA follows: TGCGCCAGCAGCTTGATGGGGACCCCGACCTACGAGCAGTACTTC. It encodes CASSLMGTPTYEQYF.

The DNA of the CDR3 is TGTGCCAGCAGCTTGGACCTGGGGACCCAGTACTTC. Its protein is CASSLDLGTQYF. This chain connects TRBV7-9 to TRBJ2-5; D is ambiguous. This CDR3 is built from 12 residues. Looked up from germline, CDR1 is SEHNR and CDR2 is FQNEAQ (reference sequence). Trimming removed 3 bases from V and 7 bases from J, with 9 bases in between.

The J gene is TRBJ2-4, the V gene TRBV7-9; D may be TRBD1 or TRBD2 (5 bases each). This CDR3 is 14 amino acids long. Trimming removed 5 bases from V and 7 bases from J, with 15 bases in between. The V gene's germline CDR1 is SEHNR and CDR2 FQNEAQ (reference sequence). The CDR3 DNA follows: TGTGCCAGCAGCCAGCCGGGACCGTTGAACATTCAGTACTTC. Protein: CASSQPGPLNIQYF. The variable domain in full, with the rest retrieved from reference TRBV7-9 and TRBJ2-4, is DTGVSQNPRHKITKRGQNVTFRCDPISEHNRLYWYRQTLGQGPEFLTYFQNEAQLEKSRLLSDRFSAERPKGSFSTLEIQRTEQGDSAMYLCASSQPGPLNIQYFGAGTRLSVL.

This clonotype was recorded many times. The V and J genes are TRBV6-5 and TRBJ1-1; D might be TRBD1 (5 bases). Germline CDR1 is MNHEY and CDR2 is SVGAGI. The CDR3 is made up of 15 amino acids. V gave up 4 bases and J gave up 3 bases, with 15 bases separating them. For the CDR3, the DNA is TGTGCCAGCAGTTCGGGCGGGGGTGGCGACACTGAAGCTTTCTTT. Amino acid sequence: CASSSGGGGDTEAFF.

The rearrangement joins TRBV6-2 or TRBV6-3 to TRBJ2-5; D remains ambiguous. Germline assignment: CDR1 MNHEY and CDR2 SVGEGT. V was shortened by 4 bases and J by 2 bases, with 8 bases between the two germline ends. The CDR3 totals 13 residues. The CDR3, as DNA: TGTGCCAGCAGTTTACAACTACAAGAGACCCAGTACTTC. As protein: CASSLQLQETQYF.

Details on this clonotype: A read error may be the cause here, since a much bigger clone is one base away. CDR3 protein: CASSLESGRAGTQYF. The DNA for the CDR3 is TGTGCCAGCAGCCTTGAGAGCGGGAGGGCCGGGACCCAGTACTTC. The rearrangement uses TRBV11-3 and TRBJ2-5; 10 positions agree with TRBD2. Germline assignment: CDR1 SGHNT and CDR2 YENEEA. J lost 7 bases, V lost 5 bases, and 10 bases had no gene match. This CDR3 has 15 amino acids.